This TCR beta chain came from a study of blood T cell repertoires in COVID-19. Background on the study: The United States, Italy and Spain supplied acute and convalescent COVID-19 samples. PBMCs, B-cell-depleted T cells, or T cells were the source of the cDNA or gDNA that made up the material.

The germline V gene encodes CDR1 MNHNY and CDR2 SVGAGI (reference sequence). The CDR3 is made up of 12 amino acids. V lost 4 bases and J lost 1, with 5 bases in between. In the authors' workflow: Amplified reference gene primers provided the basis for estimating nucleated cell counts. Generated by immunoSEQ multiplex PCR, the TCRdb table keeps only in-frame clones and is missing some. The V and J calls and clone size are taken from that table; D and trimming were inferred from the DNA. The data contain under 50,000 clones, more than 90% of them seen just once; the ten biggest clones take up around 19%.

The specimen was peripheral blood. The chain joins TRBV6-6 to TRBJ2-7; TRBD2 is a possible D gene (5 bases). The clonotype comes from a man aged 70 or older with active COVID-19. CDR3 nucleotides: TGTGCCAGCAGTTGGACTTCCTACGAGCAGTACTTC. This codes for CASSWTSYEQYF.